The rows below give T cell receptor beta chains drawn from one sample of a study of shared clonotypes between healthy human individuals. Libraries were prepared by immunoSEQ multiplex PCR; TCRdb keeps only in-frame clonotypes and omits some of them. The sample lists some 500,000 clones; 90% to 96% were seen once. Sequenced: naive CD4+ T cells sorted from blood. The receptors stem from a woman in her twenties or thirties in good health. Both conserved end residues are part of each CDR3. The D gene is left open where the match is weak. Only part of the rows carry a size: once, few, many, or a class if the clone is expanded.

clone_size j_call v_call d_call cdr3_nt cdr3_aa
. TRBJ2-4 TRBV25-1 . TGTGCCAGCAGTGAATCGACAGTGATGGACTTC CASSESTVMDF
once TRBJ1-1 TRBV6-4 . TGTGCCAGCAGTGACAGCGGCAGACTCCCCACTGAAGCTTTCTTT CASSDSGRLPTEAFF
. TRBJ2-3 TRBV5-1 . TGCGCCAGCAGAGCAGGTGGCACAGATACGCAGTATTTT CASRAGGTDTQYF
. TRBJ2-7 TRBV19 TRBD2 TGTGCCAGTAATATGACTAGCGGGAGGTCCGAGCAGTACTTC CASNMTSGRSEQYF
. TRBJ1-1 TRBV20-1 . TGCAGTGCTGCCCGACCGGAAGCTTTCTTT CSAARPEAFF
. TRBJ1-2 TRBV19 . TGTGCCAGTAGGAAACAGGGTAAGCGAGTTGATGGCTACACCTTC CASRKQGKRVDGYTF
. TRBJ2-2 TRBV11-2 . TGTGCCAGCAGCTTAGTACCGTGGGAGGGGGCTTGGGGCACCGGGGAGCTGTTTTTT CASSLVPWEGAWGTGELFF
. TRBJ1-2 TRBV28 TRBD1 TGTGCCAGCAGTTTCGGACAGGATGGCTACACCTTC CASSFGQDGYTF
. TRBJ2-1 TRBV7-9 . TGTGCCAGCAGCTTAGGAGCGGGTCAATACAATGAGCAGTTCTTC CASSLGAGQYNEQFF
. TRBJ2-7 TRBV20-1 . TGCAGTGCGGTTAGCGTCTACGAGCAGTACTTC CSAVSVYEQYF
. TRBJ2-2 TRBV4-1 TRBD2 TGCGCCAGCAGCAGTAGCGGGAGTACCACCGGGGAGCTGTTTTTT CASSSSGSTTGELFF
. TRBJ2-2 TRBV5-6 TRBD1 TGTGCCAGCAGTGGACAGGGGGCAAGGGCCGGGGAGCTGTTTTTT CASSGQGARAGELFF
. TRBJ1-1 TRBV13 . TGTGCCAGCAGCCCAACGGATCGGAACACTGAAGCTTTCTTT CASSPTDRNTEAFF
. TRBJ1-5 TRBV19 . TGTGCCAGTAGTATCGGGCTGTCGAGCAATCAGCCCCAGCATTTT CASSIGLSSNQPQHF
. TRBJ2-3 TRBV9 TRBD2 TGTGCCAGCAGCCTACTAGCGCTGGGGAGAGATACGCAGTATTTT CASSLLALGRDTQYF
. TRBJ2-7 TRBV18 . TGTGCCAGCTCACCGAGGACGGACGTATCCTACGAGCAGTACTTC CASSPRTDVSYEQYF
. TRBJ1-5 TRBV18 . TGTGCCAGCTCCTCACCCCCGGGTCTGGGACAGCCCCAGCATTTT CASSSPPGLGQPQHF
. TRBJ2-7 TRBV7-9 TRBD2 TGTGCCAGCAGCTTAGGAGCGGGAGGGGCTTACGAGCAGTACTTC CASSLGAGGAYEQYF
. TRBJ1-1 TRBV27 . TGTGCCAGCAGGGAGGGAGTTGGTAGCACTGAAGCTTTCTTT CASREGVGSTEAFF
. TRBJ2-7 TRBV2 . TGTGCCAGCAGCCTTGGACTCCCCGAGCAGTACTTC CASSLGLPEQYF
. TRBJ2-7 TRBV19 . TGTGCCAGCGGACGGACAAGCTCCTACGAGCAGTACTTC CASGRTSSYEQYF
. TRBJ2-7 TRBV6-1 TRBD1 TGTGCCAGCAGTCAAATGACAGGGAACGAGCAGTACTTC CASSQMTGNEQYF
few TRBJ2-7 TRBV28 . TGTGCCAGCAGTTCAAGACAGTTCTACGAGCAGTACTTC CASSSRQFYEQYF
. TRBJ2-3 TRBV30 . TGTGCCTGGAGTCTCGGATATACGCAGTATTTT CAWSLGYTQYF
. TRBJ2-7 TRBV11-2 . TGTGCCAGCACCATAACCCCAGGGCAGTACGAGCAGTACTTC CASTITPGQYEQYF
. TRBJ1-3 TRBV11-2 . TGTGCCAGCAGCTTAAATGGCCGCGGAAACACCATATATTTT CASSLNGRGNTIYF
. TRBJ1-5 TRBV27 . TGTGCCAGCAGTGCACACAGTGGGCCCGATAGCAATCAGCCCCAGCATTTT CASSAHSGPDSNQPQHF
once TRBJ2-7 TRBV29-1 . TGCAGCGTTGAAGATAGTAAGGCGCGAGAGCAGTACTTC CSVEDSKAREQYF
few TRBJ1-5 TRBV5-1 . TGCGCCAGCAGCCCCTGGCCTGGGACGGAACAGCCCCAGCATTTT CASSPWPGTEQPQHF
. TRBJ2-7 TRBV7-3 . TGTGCCAGCAGCTTAGCGGCAGGACCCTACGAGCAGTACTTC CASSLAAGPYEQYF
. TRBJ2-7 TRBV6-5 . TGTGCCAGCAGTTTTCGTAGCGAGCAGTACTTC CASSFRSEQYF
. TRBJ2-6 TRBV18 . TGTGCCAGCTCCTTAGAGGTGTTCTCTGGGGCCAACGTCCTGACTTTC CASSLEVFSGANVLTF
. TRBJ1-5 TRBV5-4 . TGTGCCAGCAGCCACGGCCCCCACAACAGTGGCGGTCAGCCCCAGCATTTT CASSHGPHNSGGQPQHF
. TRBJ1-1 TRBV11-2 . TGTGCCAGCAGCTTAGTTGGGGGCACTGAAGCTTTCTTT CASSLVGGTEAFF
. TRBJ2-2 TRBV6-1 . TGTGCCAGCAGACGTAGCGACCCGAACACCGGGGAGCTGTTTTTT CASRRSDPNTGELFF
. TRBJ2-3 TRBV5-1 . TGCGCCAGCAACAGCGGGAGCACAGATACGCAGTATTTT CASNSGSTDTQYF
. TRBJ2-1 TRBV28 . TGTGCCAGCAGTGAGTACAATGAGCAGTTCTTC CASSEYNEQFF
. TRBJ2-3 TRBV2 . TGTGCCAGCAGTGAGATGGGTACAGATACGCAGTATTTT CASSEMGTDTQYF
. TRBJ1-2 TRBV2 TRBD1 TGTGCCAGCAGTGGACAGGGGGTTTCCTATGGCTACACCTTC CASSGQGVSYGYTF
. TRBJ2-1 TRBV7-2 TRBD2 TGTGCCAGCAGCTTAGTGGGGATATCTAGCGGCTACAATGAGCAGTTCTTC CASSLVGISSGYNEQFF
once TRBJ2-7 TRBV5-4 TRBD1 TGTGCCACCAGATGGACAGGGGTCGACGAGCAGTACTTC CATRWTGVDEQYF
. TRBJ2-6 TRBV7-6 . TGTGCCAGCAGCTTAACGACAGGCCCCTCTGGGGCCAACGTCCTGACTTTC CASSLTTGPSGANVLTF
. TRBJ1-5 TRBV5-8 TRBD1 TGTGCCAGCAGCTTAGACAGGGGTACGGGCAATCAGCCCCAGCATTTT CASSLDRGTGNQPQHF
. TRBJ1-2 TRBV27 TRBD1 TGTGCCAGCAGATCCGGGACAGAAGGCTACACCTTC CASRSGTEGYTF
. TRBJ2-2 TRBV19 TRBD1 TGTGCCAGTAAGGGGGCGCGCACCGGGGAGCTGTTTTTT CASKGARTGELFF
. TRBJ2-5 TRBV7-3 TRBD1 TGTGCCAGCAGCCGGACAGGGTACCAAGAGACCCAGTACTTC CASSRTGYQETQYF
. TRBJ2-1 TRBV7-3 TRBD1 TGTGCCAGCAGCCAAACCGGGACAGGGTCAAATGAGCAGTTCTTC CASSQTGTGSNEQFF
. TRBJ2-7 TRBV20-1 . TGCAGTGCTGCCGCAGCCACGGAGCAGTACTTC CSAAAATEQYF
. TRBJ2-7 TRBV19 . TGTGCCAGTAGTATAAGGAACAGACCCTACGAGCAGTACTTC CASSIRNRPYEQYF
. TRBJ2-7 TRBV7-8 TRBD2 TGTGCCAGCAGCTTAGTGGGGGCTGGGACTAGGACAAACGAGCAGTACTTC CASSLVGAGTRTNEQYF
once TRBJ2-3 TRBV5-4 TRBD2 TGTGCCAGCAGCTTGACTAGCGGGAGGGCGGGGACAGATACGCAGTATTTT CASSLTSGRAGTDTQYF
. TRBJ2-3 TRBV7-3 . TGTGCCAGCAGCTTAACCCCGGGGACCACAGATACGCAGTATTTT CASSLTPGTTDTQYF
. TRBJ2-7 TRBV7-2 TRBD1 TGTGCCAGCAGCTCACAGACAGGGTCGTCCGAGCAGTACTTC CASSSQTGSSEQYF
. TRBJ2-7 TRBV28 . TGTGCCAGCAGTTTTGCAGGGGCCTCCTACGAGCAGTACTTC CASSFAGASYEQYF
. TRBJ1-5 TRBV28 TRBD1 TGTGCCAGCAGTTCGGACAGGGCCAATCAGCCCCAGCATTTT CASSSDRANQPQHF
. TRBJ1-1 TRBV14 . TGTGCCAGCAGCCCGAGGGGACGGGGGGGGAACACTGAAGCTTTCTTT CASSPRGRGGNTEAFF
. TRBJ2-7 TRBV6-1 . TGTGCCAGTCTGGAAGGGGCCTACGAGCAGTACTTC CASLEGAYEQYF
. TRBJ1-4 TRBV4-2 TRBD1 TGTGCCAGCAGCCGTTGGGACAGGGTAAAAGAAAAACTGTTTTTT CASSRWDRVKEKLFF
. TRBJ2-5 TRBV27 TRBD2 TGTGCCAGTTCTAGCGGGAGGTTTGTTGGCCAAGAGACCCAGTACTTC CASSSGRFVGQETQYF